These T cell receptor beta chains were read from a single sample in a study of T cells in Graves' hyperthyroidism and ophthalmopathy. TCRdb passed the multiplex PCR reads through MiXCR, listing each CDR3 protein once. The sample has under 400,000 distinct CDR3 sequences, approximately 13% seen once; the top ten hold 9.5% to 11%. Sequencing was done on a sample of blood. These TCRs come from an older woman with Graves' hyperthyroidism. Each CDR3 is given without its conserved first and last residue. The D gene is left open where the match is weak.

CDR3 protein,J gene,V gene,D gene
ASSSGLSPAPGANVLT,TRBJ2-6,TRBV11-2,NA
ASSLGLAVYNEQF,TRBJ2-1,TRBV11-1,TRBD2
AWSEGVWETQY,TRBJ2-5,TRBV30,NA
AWSVFEQF,TRBJ2-1,TRBV30,NA
ATSEPGNSGDTQY,TRBJ2-3,TRBV24-1,NA
ASSPGQTGELF,TRBJ2-2,TRBV5-1,TRBD1
ASHSRVGSSYNEQF,TRBJ2-1,TRBV3-1,NA
ASSYLSGAKNIQY,TRBJ2-4,TRBV27,NA
ASSGLAAIPYGYEQY,TRBJ2-7,TRBV2,NA
ASSLRLAGATDTQY,TRBJ2-3,TRBV5-1,TRBD2
ASGSDRGGSYEQY,TRBJ2-7,TRBV5-1,NA
ATSRDRTNRGYT,TRBJ1-2,TRBV15,NA
ASSGGPGSGANVLT,TRBJ2-6,TRBV19,NA
AISEGQWAGANVLT,TRBJ2-6,TRBV10-3,NA
ASSLGGSGEGEQF,TRBJ2-1,TRBV7-7,NA
AISEGRNEQF,TRBJ2-1,TRBV10-3,NA
AGSQGRGNTIY,TRBJ1-3,TRBV3-1,NA
SARIASGRGKYSTDTQY,TRBJ2-3,TRBV20-1,TRBD2
ASSAQGGRVGVGELF,TRBJ2-2,TRBV7-3,NA
ASSPTGGAWETQY,TRBJ2-5,TRBV28,TRBD1
ASSSGQGWYEQY,TRBJ2-7,TRBV28,TRBD1
ASRRASRKDTGELF,TRBJ2-2,TRBV13,NA
ASMGSLSGANVLT,TRBJ2-6,TRBV19,NA
AWSRSLNEQF,TRBJ2-1,TRBV30,NA
ASSSGTGGRAF,TRBJ1-1,TRBV5-5,TRBD1
ASSPGTGAGEKLF,TRBJ1-4,TRBV7-8,TRBD1
ASSVGLASYNEQF,TRBJ2-1,TRBV9,NA
ASSPGTHNGQF,TRBJ2-1,TRBV5-1,NA
ASSYSLPEGELF,TRBJ2-2,TRBV6-5,NA
SPIAGGFEQY,TRBJ2-7,TRBV20-1,TRBD2
ASTPRQRGTDTQY,TRBJ2-3,TRBV7-9,NA
ASSRQGAGEQF,TRBJ2-1,TRBV3-1,TRBD1
ATLASGGLGANVLT,TRBJ2-6,TRBV24-1,TRBD2
ASSEARNNEQF,TRBJ2-1,TRBV6-1,NA
ASSIVGRTGYEQY,TRBJ2-7,TRBV19,NA
SARLDSGTGGVYTEAF,TRBJ1-1,TRBV20-1,TRBD1
ASSSSGGFTYNEQF,TRBJ2-1,TRBV7-9,TRBD2
ASSALVGWAEAF,TRBJ1-1,TRBV28,NA
ASSPLGDEQY,TRBJ2-7,TRBV7-9,NA
ASSLDRGTDPQY,TRBJ2-3,TRBV5-1,TRBD1
ASSSSGNSYEQY,TRBJ2-7,TRBV27,TRBD2
ASAKRAGELF,TRBJ2-2,TRBV19,NA
ASSESRRPGRPPSSYEQY,TRBJ2-7,TRBV6-1,NA
ASSYDRYYGYT,TRBJ1-2,TRBV5-1,NA
ASSLTSGIEQF,TRBJ2-1,TRBV7-9,TRBD2
ASSYSAGDNQPQH,TRBJ1-5,TRBV2,NA
ASSSGPQQY,TRBJ2-7,TRBV11-2,NA
ASSEALLAILAKNIQY,TRBJ2-4,TRBV2,NA
ASSHTRRAATSSTSGPNPDTQY,TRBJ2-3,TRBV11-2,NA
ASSFSPPGLAGGAYEQY,TRBJ2-7,TRBV11-2,TRBD2
ASSEWEDSTYNEQF,TRBJ2-1,TRBV6-1,NA
ASSLREGAYGYT,TRBJ1-2,TRBV11-3,TRBD1
ASSQATGGGGYT,TRBJ1-2,TRBV3-1,TRBD1
AWRTGVEQY,TRBJ2-7,TRBV30,TRBD1
ASSHVAGGNSNQPQH,TRBJ1-5,TRBV6-1,NA
ASSLLLREVGNEQF,TRBJ2-1,TRBV12-3/TRBV12-4,NA
ATSSAGTKSHEQY,TRBJ2-7,TRBV15,NA
ASSADSRSGEKLF,TRBJ1-4,TRBV18,NA
AISAYPGDSGEQY,TRBJ2-7,TRBV10-3,NA
ASRGVRAGVGNEQF,TRBJ2-1,TRBV19,TRBD2